A selection of T cell receptor beta chains follows, all from one sample in a study of T cell responses to AZD1222 COVID-19 vaccine. Generated by immunoSEQ multiplex PCR, the TCRdb table keeps only in-frame clones and is missing some. This sample has around 100,000 clones, with 70% to 90% found just once. This specimen was peripheral blood, taken 28 days after the second AZD1222 dose. The receptors derive from an adult who received the AZD1222 COVID-19 vaccine. Both conserved end residues are part of each CDR3. The D gene is left open where the match is weak. Clone size is stated in some rows and not others, as once, few, many or a class when expanded.

d_gene,j_gene,abundance,v_gene,CDR3aa,CDR3nt
TRBD1,TRBJ1-2,.,TRBV7-9,CASTIRTGNYGYTF,TGTGCCAGCACCATTCGGACAGGGAACTATGGCTACACCTTC
.,TRBJ1-2,.,TRBV28,CASSFGGANGYTF,TGTGCCAGCAGTTTTGGTGGGGCCAATGGCTACACCTTC
TRBD1,TRBJ2-7,.,TRBV19,CASSTRDRDYEQYF,TGTGCCAGTAGTACAAGGGACAGGGACTACGAGCAGTACTTC
.,TRBJ2-1,.,TRBV27,CASRKSVGAQYNEQFF,TGTGCCAGCAGAAAATCCGTGGGGGCGCAATACAATGAGCAGTTCTTC
TRBD1,TRBJ1-3,.,TRBV27,CASSFRGGTGNTIYF,TGTGCCAGCAGTTTCCGAGGGGGCACTGGAAACACCATATATTTT
.,TRBJ2-2,once,TRBV19,CASSINFRNTGELFF,TGTGCCAGTAGTATTAACTTCAGGAACACCGGGGAGCTGTTTTTT
.,TRBJ1-4,.,TRBV6-1,CASSEGAYEKLFF,TGTGCCAGCAGTGAGGGGGCGTATGAAAAACTGTTTTTT
TRBD1,TRBJ2-5,.,TRBV7-3,CASSLGQQETQYF,TGTGCCAGCAGCTTGGGACAGCAAGAGACCCAGTACTTC
.,TRBJ2-7,.,TRBV20-1,CSASYLDEQYF,TGCAGTGCTAGTTACCTGGACGAGCAGTACTTC
.,TRBJ2-3,.,TRBV7-3,CASSLTGLTDTQYF,TGTGCCAGCAGCTTAACCGGACTGACAGATACGCAGTATTTT